Included here is one TCR beta chain sequence, with context. This sample was taken from a study of CD8 T cells in Susac syndrome. Germline CDR1 MNHNS, CDR2 SASEGT. V lost 2 bases and J lost 2; bases outside the gene matches: 8. The CDR3 loop spans 17 amino acids. RNA, at about 0.45 to 1 ug, was reverse transcribed with random hexamers. TCRdb itself ran the immunoSEQ multiplex PCR reads through MiXCR, one entry per CDR3 protein. Of about 440,000 distinct CDR3 sequences listed, approximately 89% are singletons. The sequence derives from a human donor with multiple sclerosis. The sequenced sample was CD8+ T cells from PBMCs. The genes are TRBV6-1 and TRBJ2-1, with 8 bases fitting TRBD1. CDR3 bases: TGTGCCAGCAGTGAATACTTCGGACAGGGTGCCTACAATGAGCAGTTCTTC. Its translation: CASSEYFGQGAYNEQFF.